This TCR beta chain was profiled in a study of blood T cell repertoires in COVID-19. Study-wide context: Acute-phase and convalescent COVID-19 samples originated in the United States, Italy and Spain.

The study drew participants aged about 18 to 95 years from some 25 US areas. Self-reported history from a screening survey and questionnaire set each donor's cohort. This CDR3 has 16 amino acids. CDR1 and CDR2 from the germline V gene are LGHNA and YNFKEQ. V shed 0 bases, J shed 8 bases, and the junction held 6 bases outside the gene matches. Methods used by the authors: Estimation of nucleated cell counts relied on the amplification of reference gene primers. The table came from immunoSEQ multiplex PCR; TCRdb's copy has only in-frame clones and leaves some out. V and J calls and clone size are copied from that table; D and trimming were computed from the DNA. The sample has roughly 200,000 clones, approximately 86% seen once; the top ten hold about 5%.

Sequencing input: PBMCs or T cells enriched from blood (not recorded which). The chain links TRBV4-2 to TRBJ2-1; 11 nucleotides align to TRBD2. This TCR was recovered from a woman aged 55-70 years with acute COVID-19. The CDR3 region has the DNA TGTGCCAGCAGCCAAGAAGGTAGCGGGGGGGCTGATGAGCAGTTCTTC. Translated: CASSQEGSGGADEQFF.